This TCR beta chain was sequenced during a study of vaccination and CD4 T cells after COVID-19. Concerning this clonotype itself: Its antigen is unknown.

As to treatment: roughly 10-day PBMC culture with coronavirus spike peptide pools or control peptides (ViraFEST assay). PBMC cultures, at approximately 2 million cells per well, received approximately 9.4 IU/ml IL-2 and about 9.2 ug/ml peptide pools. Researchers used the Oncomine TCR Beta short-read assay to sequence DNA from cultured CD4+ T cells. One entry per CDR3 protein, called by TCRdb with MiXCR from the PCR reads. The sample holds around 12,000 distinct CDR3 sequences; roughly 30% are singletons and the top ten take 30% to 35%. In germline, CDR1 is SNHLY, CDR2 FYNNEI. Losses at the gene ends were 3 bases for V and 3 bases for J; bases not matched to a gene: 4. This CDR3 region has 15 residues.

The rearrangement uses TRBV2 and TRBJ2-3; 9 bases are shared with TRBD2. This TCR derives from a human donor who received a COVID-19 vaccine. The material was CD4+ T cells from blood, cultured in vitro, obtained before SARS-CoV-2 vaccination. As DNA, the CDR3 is TGTGCCAGCAGTGAGCCGGGACTAGCAACAGATACGCAGTATTTT. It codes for CASSEPGLATDTQYF.